These 5 T cell receptor beta chains share one sample of origin, sequenced in a study of shared T cell receptors in the human thymus. Assay used: immunoSEQ multiplex PCR; TCRdb lists only in-frame clones, some missing. The sample has roughly 500,000 clones, about 80% seen once. Another study also made use of these data, one on human thymus T cells.

Sequencing input: thymocytes. The receptors derive from a boy under three years old with a congenital heart defect.

This clone was detected a few times. The gene calls are TRBV12-5 and TRBJ1-2; tentatively, D is TRBD1 (5 bases). The V gene lost 5 bases and the J gene lost 2 bases, with 12 bases spanning the gap. This CDR3 is built from 14 residues. In germline, CDR1 is LGHNT, CDR2 FRNRAP. The CDR3 bases are TGTGCTAGTGGTCTGGGGCTAGTCAACTATGGCTACACCTTC. Translated, it gives CASGLGLVNYGYTF.

The chain uses TRBV25-1 and TRBJ1-3, with 9 bases matching TRBD1. Germline V gene sequence: CDR1 MGHDK, CDR2 SYGVNS. V lost 10 bases and J lost 1; bases outside the gene matches: 5. The CDR3 runs 14 residues. The CDR3 protein is CATGTGISGNTIYF. The CDR3 coding sequence is TGTGCCACGGGGACAGGGATTTCTGGAAACACCATATATTTT.

This sequence joins TRBV14 and TRBJ2-7, with a weak D call TRBD1 (7 bases). CDR1 is SGHDN and CDR2 is FVKESK in the germline V gene. Trimming left V 9 bases short and J 2 bases short, with 14 bases between. The CDR3 runs to 13 residues. The CDR3 loop reads CASCGTDPYEQYF. CDR3 coding DNA: TGTGCCAGTTGCGGGACAGACCCCTACGAGCAGTACTTC.

This clone was seen only a few times. The chain has TRBV4-1 and TRBJ2-3; TRBD2 aligns across 13 bases. CDR1 is MGHRA, CDR2 YSYEKL, per germline. V trimming: 0 bases; J trimming: 6 bases; junction bases outside the gene matches: 15. The CDR3 is 20 amino acids. CDR3 sequence reads: CASSQDSMSTSGREWDTQYF. The CDR3 nucleotides are TGCGCCAGCAGCCAAGATTCGATGTCAACTAGCGGGAGGGAATGGGATACGCAGTATTTT.

The chain links TRBV27 to TRBJ2-2; D call uncertain. V lost 0 bases to trimming and J lost 8 bases, with 10 bases between them. The CDR3 is 14 residues long. Germline lookup yields CDR1 MNHEY and CDR2 SMNVEV (reference sequence). DNA of the CDR3: TGTGCCAGCAGTTTATCGTACCCCGCGGGGGAGCTGTTTTTT. It encodes CASSLSYPAGELFF.